The 18 T cell receptor beta chains presented below share a single source sample, sequenced in a study of metastatic and nonmetastatic thyroid tumors (TCRdb year 2020). No patient had received any treatment before thyroid surgery. Receptors were amplified or captured by PCR. Sequencing took place on an Illumina HiSeq 4000. The raw public data were reprocessed by TCRdb itself: fastp quality trimming at Q25, MiXCR clonotype calling, in-frame beta chains only. The sample has 13,000 to 15,000 clones on record, 9.5% to 15% of them singletons. The ten largest clones represent less than 15% of the sample. The material sequenced was blood. The receptors come from a female donor with papillary thyroid cancer or a benign thyroid nodule (not recorded which). Some clones in this sample may be carry-over from other donors' samples.

The chain employs TRBV7-9 and TRBJ2-3; tentatively, D is TRBD1 or TRBD2 (5 bases each). V was trimmed by 5 bases and J by 0 bases, leaving 9 bases between them. CDR1 is SEHNR and CDR2 is FQNEAQ in the germline V gene (reference sequence). This CDR3 has 14 amino acids. The CDR3 nucleotides read TGTGCCAGCAGCACAGGAGGAAGCACAGATACGCAGTATTTT. This encodes CASSTGGSTDTQYF.

In this sample, this clone turned up many times. This chain links TRBV7-3 with TRBJ2-1, with 15 bases aligning to TRBD2. Trimming removed 5 bases from V and 9 bases from J; junction bases left unmatched: 8. The CDR3 runs 16 residues. Germline V gene data show CDR1 as SGHTA and CDR2 as FQGTGA. This CDR3 reads CASSPTGLAGGREQFF. The CDR3 DNA reads as TGTGCCAGCAGCCCCACAGGACTAGCGGGGGGGCGTGAGCAGTTCTTC.

This clone is deemed large. The genes are TRBV6-1 and TRBJ1-2; TRBD1 aligns across 9 bases. The V gene's germline CDR1 is MNHNS and CDR2 SASEGT. The CDR3 is 17 residues long. The V and J ends lost 2 bases and 8 bases, in that order; junction bases with no gene match: 15. The CDR3 nucleotides are TGTGCCAGCAGTGAATTTTCGGGGGACAGGGAAGTTAGAGGCTACACCTTC. Its protein product is CASSEFSGDREVRGYTF.

This clone was picked up many times. The gene calls are TRBV4-1 and TRBJ1-2; no firm D call. There are 14 residues in the CDR3. Germline V gives CDR1 MGHRA, CDR2 YSYEKL. V was clipped by 1 base and J by 4 bases, with 10 bases between them. CDR3 residues: CASSQGNSAYGYTF. As DNA, the CDR3 is TGCGCCAGCAGCCAAGGAAACAGCGCCTATGGCTACACCTTC.

This clone has at least ten counts. The V and J genes are TRBV3-1 and TRBJ2-7, with TRBD2 matching 7 bases. This CDR3 has 15 amino acids. Per germline, CDR1 LGHDT and CDR2 YNNKEL (reference sequence). Unmatched junction bases numbered 3, after V lost 1 base and J lost 0 bases. CDR3 in DNA: TGTGCCAGCAGCCAAGTTGGGACTAACTCCTACGAGCAGTACTTC. Encoded protein: CASSQVGTNSYEQYF.

The table lists this clone with a few counts. The chain carries TRBV6-2 or TRBV6-3 and TRBJ1-2; 7 nucleotides align to TRBD1. CDR3 size: 15 residues. The ends lost 2 bases at V and 1 base at J; junction bases unmatched: 4. CDR1 is MNHEY and CDR2 is SVGEGT in the germline V gene. The CDR3 bases are TGTGCCAGCAGTTACGAGAGGGGGCATAACTATGGCTACACCTTC. Amino acids: CASSYERGHNYGYTF.

This clone is deemed medium-sized (0.01 to 0.1%). The chain couples TRBV24-1 to TRBJ2-3; 9 nucleotides match TRBD2. The CDR3 runs to 13 residues. J was trimmed by 8 bases and V by 5 bases; bases with no gene match: 4. The germline CDR1 and CDR2 sequences are KGHDR and SFDVKD. As DNA, the CDR3 is TGTGCCACCAGTGCCAGCGGGGGGAGTACGCAGTATTTT. Amino acid sequence: CATSASGGSTQYF.

This clone was detected once. Likely a read error: the CDR3 ends without its conserved phenylalanine or tryptophan. Because the CDR3's place on the DNA is in doubt, the DNA is left out and the CDR3 is given as listed by TCRdb. The chain has TRBV20-1 and TRBJ1-6; the table's D call, TRBD1, was not checked against the DNA. The V gene's germline CDR1 is DFQATT and CDR2 SNEGSKA (reference sequence). With termini counted, the CDR3 has 11 amino acids. The CDR3 loop is CSARERGLFHS.

The sample holds many counts of this clone. The gene calls are TRBV20-1 and TRBJ1-5; 9 nucleotides agree with TRBD1. With 2 bases clipped from V and 3 bases from J, the junction kept 8 bases outside the gene matches. The germline gives CDR1 DFQATT, CDR2 SNEGSKA (reference sequence). This CDR3 spans 16 amino acids. The CDR3 coding sequence is TGCAGTGCTAGATCGATACAGGGGGCTTACAATCAGCCCCAGCATTTT. Protein product: CSARSIQGAYNQPQHF.

This clone showed up just a few times. The rearrangement links TRBV6-1 to TRBJ1-5; D unclear. CDR3 length: 12 residues. Germline V CDR1 and CDR2: MNHNS, SASEGT. V gave up 7 bases and J gave up 11 bases, with 15 bases separating them. CDR3 amino acids: CASNQRLQSQHF. The CDR3 coding sequence is TGTGCCAGCAATCAGAGATTGCAGTCCCAGCATTTT.

This clone was recorded many times. This chain links TRBV29-1 with TRBJ1-2; a possible D gene is TRBD1 (5 bases). Deletions cut 4 bases from V and 6 bases from J, with 15 bases between. This CDR3 has 13 residues. Germline V CDR1 and CDR2: SQVTM, ANQGSEA. The CDR3 region has the DNA TGCAGCGTTGGAGGAACAGGTCGGGATGGCTACACCTTC. The encoded protein is CSVGGTGRDGYTF.

This clone was detected many times. Since a much larger clone is just one base distant, this may be a read error. This specimen includes other DNA sequences encoding the same CDR3. The J gene is TRBJ2-7, the V gene TRBV19; TRBD2 agrees at 10 bases. Trimming took 4 bases from V and 0 from J; bases not matched to a gene: 9. This CDR3 has 17 residues. The germline V gene has CDR1 LNHDA and CDR2 SQIVND (reference sequence). DNA of the CDR3: TGTGCCAGTAGTAGGTCCTATAGCGGGAGGTACTCCTACGAGCAGTACTTC. It codes for CASSRSYSGRYSYEQYF.

This clone was recorded many times. The CDR3 bases are TGTGCCTGGACCGCCCTAGGACTAGCGGGATCCTACAATGAGCAGTTCTTC. Translated, it gives CAWTALGLAGSYNEQFF. The V and J genes are TRBV30 and TRBJ2-1, with 12 bases aligning to TRBD2. Losses at the gene ends were 4 bases for V and 1 base for J; bases not matched to a gene: 8. The CDR3 consists of 17 residues. Germline V lookup: CDR1 GTSNPN, CDR2 SVGIG (reference sequence). Using reference TRBV30 and TRBJ2-1 for the parts outside the CDR3, the full variable domain is SQTIHQWPATLVQPVGSPLSLECTVEGTSNPNLYWYRQAAGRGLQLLFYSVGIGQISSEVPQNLSASRPQDRQFILSSKKLLLSDSGFYLCAWTALGLAGSYNEQFFGPGTRLTVL.

This clone was observed many times. The rearrangement joins TRBV3-1 to TRBJ2-5; 7 bases align to TRBD1. The CDR3 is 15 residues long. The J segment lost 5 bases and the V segment lost 4 bases, leaving 10 bases of the junction unmatched. The germline V gene encodes CDR1 LGHDT and CDR2 YNNKEL (reference sequence). CDR3 residues: CASSPRDRQVETQYF. DNA of the CDR3: TGTGCCAGCAGCCCAAGGGACAGACAGGTCGAGACCCAGTACTTC.

This clone was counted only a few times. The genes are TRBV28 and TRBJ1-4, with a possible D match to TRBD1 (6 bases). CDR3 length: 14 amino acids. The V end was cut by 2 bases, the J end by 4 bases, with 8 bases between. Germline CDR1 and CDR2: MDHEN and SYDVKM. CDR3 nucleotides: TGTGCCAGCAGTTTAGTGGGACATAATGAAAAACTGTTTTTT. It is translated as CASSLVGHNEKLFF.

There are many counts of this clone. The genes are TRBV5-8 and TRBJ1-2; D perhaps matches TRBD1 (5 bases). The CDR3 sequence is 16 residues long. The V end was cut by 2 bases, the J end by 5 bases, with 19 bases between. The germline CDR1 and CDR2 sequences are SGHTS and YDEGEE. DNA of the CDR3: TGTGCCAGCAGCTTACGCGCCGGGACCGATGATTATGGCTACACCTTC. It encodes CASSLRAGTDDYGYTF.

This clone was counted ten times or more. A read error is possible here, since a much larger clone lies one base away. Other DNA sequences within the sample encode an identical CDR3. This chain connects TRBV30 to TRBJ1-3, with D possibly being TRBD1 (6 bases). Germline V gives CDR1 GTSNPN, CDR2 SVGIG (reference sequence). The CDR3 has 14 residues. The DNA of the CDR3 is TGTGCCGGCAAATCACAGGGCTCTGGAAGCACCATATATTTT. This sequence encodes CAGKSQGSGSTIYF.

Of note for this clone: Its ends do not fully match the called genes, so a read error is possible. The chain links TRBV11-1 to TRBJ2-3; 9 nucleotides line up with TRBD1. In germline, CDR1 is SGHAT, CDR2 FQDESV (reference sequence). This CDR3 region has 15 residues. The CDR3 is CASSMDRGAVDMQYF. Here the CDR3 DNA reads TGTGCCAGCAGCATGGACAGGGGCGCGGTAGATATGCAGTATTTT.